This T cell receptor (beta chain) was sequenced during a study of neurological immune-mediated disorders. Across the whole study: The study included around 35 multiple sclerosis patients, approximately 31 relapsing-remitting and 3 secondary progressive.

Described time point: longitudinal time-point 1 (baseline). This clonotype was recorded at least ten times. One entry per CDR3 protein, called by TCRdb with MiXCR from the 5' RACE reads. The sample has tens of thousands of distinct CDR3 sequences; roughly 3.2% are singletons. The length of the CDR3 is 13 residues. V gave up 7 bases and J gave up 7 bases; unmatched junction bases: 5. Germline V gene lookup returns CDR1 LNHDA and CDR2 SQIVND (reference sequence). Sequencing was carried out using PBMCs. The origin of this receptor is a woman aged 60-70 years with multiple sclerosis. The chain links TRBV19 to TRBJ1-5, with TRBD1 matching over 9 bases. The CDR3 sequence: CASTDRGGQPQHF. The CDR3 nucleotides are TGTGCCAGTACGGACAGGGGAGGACAGCCCCAGCATTTT.